Listed below are T cell receptor beta chains from one sample, sequenced in a study of T-cell memory formation after mild COVID-19. TCRdb reanalysed the 5' RACE reads using MiXCR and keeps one entry per CDR3 protein. This table holds about 180,000 distinct CDR3 sequences, roughly 17% found once. The sample comprised PBMCs or a T cell subset sorted from them (not recorded which). These receptor sequences come from an adult woman who had mild COVID-19 (a few samples of this study predate the infection). Cell type and time point are not known. The CDR3 runs from the conserved cysteine through the conserved F or W. A D gene is named only where the DNA matches it firmly. Clone size appears in some rows only: once, few, many, or a class for an expanded clone.

CSASTTARTDTQYF,TGCAGTGCTAGTACCACCGCCCGCACAGATACGCAGTATTTT,TRBJ2-3,few,-,TRBV20-1
CASSPAISYNEQFF,TGTGCCAGCTCACCCGCGATATCCTACAATGAGCAGTTCTTC,TRBJ2-1,-,-,TRBV18
CATHSGGNGYTF,TGTGCCACCCATTCTGGAGGGAATGGCTACACCTTC,TRBJ1-2,many,-,TRBV3-1
CASSSGGLRVEQYF,TGCGCCAGCAGCTCCGGGGGCTTGCGGGTCGAGCAGTACTTC,TRBJ2-7,-,-,TRBV5-1
CASSGVRNYGYTF,TGTGCCAGTTCAGGGGTGCGGAACTATGGCTACACCTTC,TRBJ1-2,-,-,TRBV30
CASSLPQGGEQYF,TGTGCCAGCAGCTTACCCCAAGGGGGCGAGCAGTACTTC,TRBJ2-7,few,-,TRBV11-1
CASQGVDEQYF,TGTGCCAGCCAAGGGGTGGACGAGCAGTACTTC,TRBJ2-7,-,-,TRBV5-4
CASSFVGAIYREAFF,TGTGCCAGCAGTTTCGTGGGGGCCATTTATAGGGAGGCTTTCTTT,TRBJ1-1,many,-,TRBV6-5
CASRGPTGGTGELFF,TGTGCCAGCAGGGGACCGACAGGGGGCACCGGGGAGCTGTTTTTT,TRBJ2-2,few,TRBD1,TRBV7-2
CASKAGAYEQYF,TGTGCCAGCAAGGCAGGGGCCTACGAGCAGTACTTC,TRBJ2-7,-,-,TRBV6-1
CASSRREGRYEQYF,TGTGCCAGCAGCCGCCGGGAGGGCAGGTACGAGCAGTACTTC,TRBJ2-7,-,TRBD2,TRBV3-1
CASSPGQGVYNEQFF,TGTGCCAGCAGCCCCGGACAGGGCGTATACAATGAGCAGTTCTTC,TRBJ2-1,few,TRBD1,TRBV7-6
CSATPSGVRRNIQYF,TGCAGTGCTACCCCCTCGGGGGTACGGAGAAACATTCAGTACTTC,TRBJ2-4,few,-,TRBV20-1
CASSSFGLGGTDTQYF,TGTGCCAGCAGCTCCTTTGGGCTCGGCGGCACAGATACGCAGTATTTT,TRBJ2-3,-,-,TRBV7-3
CASSLNHNNEQFF,TGTGCCAGCAGTTTAAACCATAACAATGAGCAGTTCTTC,TRBJ2-1,-,-,TRBV12-3/TRBV12-4
CASSPTIYNEQFF,TGTGCCAGCAGCCCGACTATCTACAATGAGCAGTTCTTC,TRBJ2-1,few,-,TRBV14
CASSRTSFTDTQYF,TGTGCCAGCAGCCGGACTAGCTTCACAGATACGCAGTATTTT,TRBJ2-3,few,TRBD2,TRBV11-2
CAFAGGGIWAYEQYF,TGTGCCTTTGCGGGGGGTGGCATATGGGCCTACGAGCAGTACTTC,TRBJ2-7,-,TRBD2,TRBV30
CASSLTSGNTEAFF,TGCGCCAGCAGCTTAACGAGCGGGAACACTGAAGCTTTCTTT,TRBJ1-1,few,-,TRBV5-1
CASSPGQGGEKLFF,TGCGCCAGCAGCCCGGGACAGGGGGGTGAAAAACTGTTTTTT,TRBJ1-4,-,TRBD1,TRBV5-1
CASSSSQPVAPFKRDIQYF,TGTGCCAGCAGTTCCTCTCAGCCGGTGGCGCCATTCAAGAGGGACATTCAGTACTTC,TRBJ2-4,few,-,TRBV12-3/TRBV12-4
CASSAQRGSTDTQYF,TGTGCCAGCAGCGCGCAACGGGGAAGCACAGATACGCAGTATTTT,TRBJ2-3,-,-,TRBV9
CASSPGTVYTGELFF,TGTGCCAGCAGCCCCGGGACAGTTTACACCGGGGAGCTGTTTTTT,TRBJ2-2,few,TRBD1,TRBV9
CASSQGPGGLSYNEQFF,TGCGCCAGCAGCCAAGGGCCAGGGGGTTTGTCCTACAATGAGCAGTTCTTC,TRBJ2-1,-,TRBD1,TRBV4-1
CASRDRTGGNTEAFF,TGTGCCAGCAGGGACCGGACAGGGGGGAACACTGAAGCTTTCTTT,TRBJ1-1,-,TRBD1,TRBV2
CASSYNRGSGTEAFF,TGCGCCAGCAGCTACAATAGGGGGTCGGGCACTGAAGCTTTCTTT,TRBJ1-1,-,-,TRBV5-1
CASRPAGQYEKLFF,TGTGCCAGCAGACCAGCGGGACAGTATGAAAAACTGTTTTTT,TRBJ1-4,few,TRBD1,TRBV7-8
CASSLGSGGQETQYF,TGCGCCAGCAGCTTGGGTAGCGGGGGACAAGAGACCCAGTACTTC,TRBJ2-5,once,TRBD2,TRBV5-1
CASSPLQGGYEQYF,TGCGCCAGCAGCCCACTACAGGGGGGTTACGAGCAGTACTTC,TRBJ2-7,-,TRBD1,TRBV5-1
CSAQGQGPAGEQYF,TGCAGCGCGCAGGGACAGGGACCCGCGGGCGAGCAGTACTTC,TRBJ2-7,few,TRBD1,TRBV29-1
CASSLPYYEQYF,TGTGCCAGCAGCTTGCCTTACTACGAGCAGTACTTC,TRBJ2-7,few,-,TRBV7-8
CASEALSSYNEQFF,TGTGCCAGCGAAGCCCTGAGCTCCTACAATGAGCAGTTCTTC,TRBJ2-1,few,-,TRBV11-3
CASSHGTGTQYF,TGTGCCAGCAGTCACGGCACGGGTACGCAGTATTTT,TRBJ2-3,-,-,TRBV12-3/TRBV12-4
CSGAEQNTGELFF,TGCAGTGGGGCAGAACAGAACACCGGGGAGCTGTTTTTT,TRBJ2-2,-,-,TRBV20-1
CAWSVRQGLRETQYF,TGTGCCTGGAGTGTACGGCAGGGTTTACGAGAGACCCAGTACTTC,TRBJ2-5,-,-,TRBV30
CAWSRGLGANVLTF,TGTGCCTGGAGCAGGGGGCTTGGGGCCAACGTCCTGACTTTC,TRBJ2-6,-,TRBD1,TRBV30
CASSRPGRELDTEAFF,TGTGCCAGCAGCCGGCCCGGCAGGGAGTTGGACACTGAAGCTTTCTTT,TRBJ1-1,many,-,TRBV5-5
CASSGGRGNQETQYF,TGTGCCAGCAGCGGGGGGAGGGGCAACCAAGAGACCCAGTACTTC,TRBJ2-5,-,TRBD2,TRBV5-4
CASSVGGREPQHF,TGTGCCAGCAGCGTAGGGGGTCGAGAGCCCCAGCATTTT,TRBJ1-5,few,-,TRBV9
CASSPMSRVTGELFF,TGTGCCAGCTCACCAATGTCTCGGGTCACCGGGGAGCTGTTTTTT,TRBJ2-2,-,-,TRBV18
CASIPGGGPSNYGYTF,TGTGCCAGCATACCCGGGGGGGGCCCGTCGAACTATGGCTACACCTTC,TRBJ1-2,few,-,TRBV12-3/TRBV12-4
CASSFARQKGQPQHF,TGTGCCAGCAGCTTCGCCCGACAGAAGGGGCAGCCCCAGCATTTT,TRBJ1-5,few,-,TRBV7-2
CSVRVAGSGANVLTF,TGCAGCGTGAGGGTAGCTGGGTCTGGGGCCAACGTCCTGACTTTC,TRBJ2-6,few,-,TRBV29-1
CATSDLQGGHNEQFF,TGTGCCACCAGTGATTTGCAGGGGGGGCACAATGAGCAGTTCTTC,TRBJ2-1,-,-,TRBV24-1
CASREMGYNSPLHF,TGTGCCAGCAGGGAAATGGGGTATAATTCACCCCTCCACTTT,TRBJ1-6,-,-,TRBV12-3/TRBV12-4
CSAVTLRRRNTEAFF,TGCAGTGCTGTCACCCTAAGGCGGAGGAACACTGAAGCTTTCTTT,TRBJ1-1,-,-,TRBV20-1
CASSRTEVKQYF,TGTGCCAGCAGCCGGACCGAGGTCAAGCAGTACTTC,TRBJ2-7,-,-,TRBV7-9
CSAKGTKETQYF,TGCAGTGCAAAAGGGACTAAAGAGACCCAGTACTTC,TRBJ2-5,-,TRBD2,TRBV20-1
CASSPRQETQYF,TGCGCCAGCAGCCCCCGTCAAGAGACCCAGTACTTC,TRBJ2-5,few,-,TRBV5-1
CASSLDVSTEAFF,TGTGCCAGCAGCTTAGACGTATCTACTGAAGCTTTCTTT,TRBJ1-1,-,-,TRBV7-9
CASSEEGYTQYF,TGTGCCAGCAGTGAAGAGGGATATACGCAGTATTTT,TRBJ2-3,few,-,TRBV25-1